Below are 7 T cell receptor beta chains sequenced from a single sample in a study of blood T cell repertoires in COVID-19. Only in-frame clones appear in the TCRdb table, and some are missing; sequencing was by immunoSEQ multiplex PCR. The sample lists 250,000 to 350,000 clones; around 86% were seen once. The material sequenced was peripheral blood. The receptors were gathered from a woman in her forties who had recovered from COVID-19.

This clone was observed a single time. The CDR3 nucleotides are TGTGCCAGCAGCCCGGGACTAGCGGGAGTAGGCGAGCAGTACTTC. Encoded protein: CASSPGLAGVGEQYF. The V call is TRBV7-2, the J call TRBJ2-7, with 14 nucleotides matching TRBD2. After removal of 5 bases from V and 6 bases from J, the junction contained 6 bases not matched to a gene. This CDR3 is 15 amino acids long. Germline values: CDR1 SGHTA, CDR2 FQGNSA. The full variable domain, with the rest looked up from reference TRBV7-2 and TRBJ2-7, is GAGVSQSPSNKVTEKGKDVELRCDPISGHTALYWYRQSLGQGLEFLIYFQGNSAPDKSGLPSDRFSAERTGGSVSTLTIQRTQQEDSAVYLCASSPGLAGVGEQYFGPGTRLTVT.

This clone turned up a few times. The V call is TRBV6-5, the J call TRBJ2-1, with 9 bases aligning to TRBD2. V shed 6 bases, J shed 10 bases, and the junction held 7 bases outside the gene matches. This CDR3 comprises 13 residues. CDR1 and CDR2 (germline): MNHEY, SVGAGI. The CDR3 DNA sequence: TGTGCCAGCAGAAGTAGCGGGAGTTGGGAGCAGTTCTTC. Translation: CASRSSGSWEQFF.

The chain links TRBV24-1 to TRBJ2-2; maybe TRBD2 (6 bases). Trimming left V 7 bases short and J 5 bases short, with 16 bases between. Germline-derived CDR1 and CDR2 are KGHDR and SFDVKD. This CDR3 has 15 residues. CDR3 sequence: CATSPAGTLTGELFF. In DNA form, the CDR3 reads TGTGCCACCAGCCCCGCGGGGACGCTAACCGGGGAGCTGTTTTTT.

The chain uses TRBV5-4 and TRBJ2-7, with 9 bases lining up with TRBD1. The CDR3 loop spans 17 amino acids. V gave up 0 bases and J gave up 2 bases; unmatched junction bases: 9. Looked up from germline, CDR1 is SGHNT and CDR2 is YYREEE (reference sequence). CDR3 DNA sequence: TGTGCCAGCAGCTTGGGATTCGGGACAGGGACCCCCTACGAGCAGTACTTC. Protein sequence: CASSLGFGTGTPYEQYF.

This sequence joins TRBV28 and TRBJ2-7; tentative D call: TRBD1 (6 bases). This CDR3 has 16 amino acids. V was shortened by 6 bases and J by 3 bases, with 21 bases between the two germline ends. The V gene's germline CDR1 is MDHEN and CDR2 SYDVKM. The CDR3 reads CASSQNSWGQGYEQYF. CDR3 nucleotide sequence: TGTGCCAGCAGCCAAAATTCGTGGGGACAAGGCTACGAGCAGTACTTC.

The rearrangement uses TRBV13 and TRBJ1-1, with TRBD1 as a possible D gene (6 bases). The length of the CDR3 is 11 residues. V was pared by 4 bases and J by 8 bases, with 8 bases between. Germline V CDR1 and CDR2: PRHDT, FYEKMQ (reference sequence). As DNA, the CDR3 is TGTGCCAGCAGCTCAACAGGGGAAGCTTTCTTT. This sequence encodes CASSSTGEAFF.

V and J are TRBV25-1 and TRBJ2-3, with D possibly being TRBD2 (6 bases). The CDR3 runs 14 residues. CDR1 is MGHDK and CDR2 is SYGVNS in the germline V gene. Trimming cost V 3 bases and J 2 bases, with 9 bases left between them. CDR3 sequence reads: CASSEAGTTDTQYF. As DNA, the CDR3 is TGTGCCAGCAGTGAGGCGGGGACCACAGATACGCAGTATTTT.